This is a list of T cell receptor beta chains from one sample in a study of blood T cell repertoires in COVID-19. Profiled with immunoSEQ multiplex PCR; TCRdb holds only in-frame clones, not every one. This sample yields fewer than 250,000 clones, of which about four fifths are seen a single time; approximately 7.8% belongs to the top ten. Sequenced material: peripheral blood. These receptors originate from a woman in her sixties with COVID-19, enrolled during active disease. Both conserved end residues are part of each CDR3. A D gene is named only where the DNA matches it firmly. Rows may omit the clone size; those that give it use once, few, many or a size class.

CDR3 DNA	CDR3 protein	D gene	clone size	V gene	J gene
TGCAGCGTTGAAGATCACCGGGCGGGAGTTGTAGATACGCAGTATTTT	CSVEDHRAGVVDTQYF	TRBD2	.	TRBV29-1	TRBJ2-3
TGTGCCAGCAGCCAAGAACTAGCGGGGGATAATGAGCAGTTCTTC	CASSQELAGDNEQFF	TRBD2	.	TRBV3-1/TRBV3-2	TRBJ2-1
TGCGCCAGCAGTGAATCGAGTAATAATTCACCCCTCCACTTT	CASSESSNNSPLHF	.	once	TRBV10-1	TRBJ1-6
TGTGCCATCAGTGGCGGGACAGGGGATGTGGAGACCCAGTACTTC	CAISGGTGDVETQYF	TRBD1	.	TRBV10-3	TRBJ2-5
TGCGCCAGCAGCCAAGATAAGGCAGGGCCCTATGGCTACACCTTC	CASSQDKAGPYGYTF	.	.	TRBV4-1	TRBJ1-2
TGTGCCAGCAGCCAAGTCGGGGGCACTGAAGCTTTCTTT	CASSQVGGTEAFF	.	few	TRBV14	TRBJ1-1
TGTGCCAGCAGTAGGCTAGCGGGGGGGCTAGATGGTGAGCAGTTCTTC	CASSRLAGGLDGEQFF	TRBD2	.	TRBV25-1	TRBJ2-1
TGTGCCAGCAACCAAACCCCCGGGACTAGCGGGAGGGGTGAGCAGTTCTTC	CASNQTPGTSGRGEQFF	TRBD2	.	TRBV28	TRBJ2-1
TGTGCCTGGAGTCACGTCGGGTTAGGACAGGGCGACTATGGCTACACCTTC	CAWSHVGLGQGDYGYTF	TRBD1	.	TRBV30	TRBJ1-2
TGTGCCAGCAAGGCTACAGTTGGCAATCAGCCCCAGCATTTT	CASKATVGNQPQHF	.	.	TRBV2	TRBJ1-5
TGTGCCAGCAGTTTATTCGTGGCCGCCAATGAGCAGTTCTTC	CASSLFVAANEQFF	.	.	TRBV28	TRBJ2-1
TGTGCCAGCTCACCACGTTCAGGGGCCAACACTGAAGCTTTCTTT	CASSPRSGANTEAFF	.	.	TRBV18	TRBJ1-1
TGTGCCAGCAGCCTAGGGGGGAGGTTATACACCGGGGAGCTGTTTTTT	CASSLGGRLYTGELFF	.	once	TRBV9	TRBJ2-2
TGTGCCATCAGGGCTAGCGGGAGTGACAACGAGCAGTACTTC	CAIRASGSDNEQYF	TRBD2	.	TRBV10-3	TRBJ2-7
TGTGCCACCAGTGATTTGCCCGTTGGACTAGCGGGAGGAGATACGCAGTATTTT	CATSDLPVGLAGGDTQYF	TRBD2	.	TRBV24-1	TRBJ2-3
TGTGCCAGCAGTCCCTCAGGGGATGGTGAAAAACTGTTTTTT	CASSPSGDGEKLFF	.	.	TRBV27	TRBJ1-4
TGTGCCAGCAGTTATGGTCAGGATTACGACTACGAGCAGTACTTC	CASSYGQDYDYEQYF	.	.	TRBV6-6	TRBJ2-7
TGTGCCAGCAGCTGGGGGCCCATAGAAAAACTGTTTTTT	CASSWGPIEKLFF	.	.	TRBV6-5	TRBJ1-4
TGTGCCAGCAGCGTCCCTAGCGGGAGGGCCAATGAGCAGTTCTTC	CASSVPSGRANEQFF	TRBD2	.	TRBV5-4	TRBJ2-1
TGTGCCAGCAGTGCCCCCCACAGGGCGGGCACCGGGGAGCTGTTTTTT	CASSAPHRAGTGELFF	.	once	TRBV28	TRBJ2-2
TGCAGTGCTAGTAATCTAGCGGGGGGGGATTTTTACATTCAGTACTTC	CSASNLAGGDFYIQYF	TRBD2	once	TRBV20-1	TRBJ2-4
TGTGCCAGCAGCCGGGGCGTGGGGAACGGGGGCTATGGCTACACCTTC	CASSRGVGNGGYGYTF	.	.	TRBV3-1/TRBV3-2	TRBJ1-2
TGTGCCAGCAAACCGACAGGGGGACTAGGAGAGACCCAGTACTTC	CASKPTGGLGETQYF	.	.	TRBV7-3	TRBJ2-5
TGTGCCAGTAGTATGAGGCAGGGGCTCAATTCACCCCTCCACTTT	CASSMRQGLNSPLHF	.	.	TRBV19	TRBJ1-6
TGTGCCAGCAGCTTGGTTAGCTTCAATGAGCAGTTCTTC	CASSLVSFNEQFF	.	.	TRBV5-4	TRBJ2-1
TGCGCCAGCAGCTTGGACACAGCTCCCTATAATTCACCCCTCCACTTT	CASSLDTAPYNSPLHF	.	.	TRBV5-1	TRBJ1-6
TGTGCCAGCAGTCCCGGGCCGCGGGTTTCACCCCTCCACTTT	CASSPGPRVSPLHF	.	.	TRBV6-6	TRBJ1-6
TGTGCCAGTAGTTACAGGGAAACCGGGGAGCTGTTTTTT	CASSYRETGELFF	.	.	TRBV19	TRBJ2-2
TGTGCCGGCAGCTCCCGACATTACACAGATACGCAGTATTTT	CAGSSRHYTDTQYF	.	once	TRBV7-3	TRBJ2-3
TGTGCCAGCGGCGGGACAGGGTACACTGAAGCTTTCTTT	CASGGTGYTEAFF	TRBD1	.	TRBV2	TRBJ1-1
TGTGCCAGCAGCCTAGCGGGAGTCGGCAATGAGCAGTTCTTC	CASSLAGVGNEQFF	TRBD2	.	TRBV7-3	TRBJ2-1